This T cell receptor (beta chain) was observed in a study of blood T cell repertoires in COVID-19. For the study at large: T cells, B-cell-depleted T cells, or PBMCs supplied cDNA or gDNA.

Per the authors' pipeline: Reference gene primer amplification in the assay estimated nucleated cell counts. Data came from immunoSEQ multiplex PCR; TCRdb stores just in-frame clones and leaves some out. That table is the source of V, J and clone size, and D and trimming were worked out from the DNA. The sample records approximately 100,000 clones, around 85% being singletons. V shed 8 bases, J shed 5 bases, and the junction held 4 bases outside the gene matches. Germline assignment: CDR1 LNHDA and CDR2 SQIVND (reference sequence). This CDR3 contains 13 residues. The sample consisted of peripheral blood. The receptor comes from a man aged 60-69 years with acute or convalescent COVID-19. This sequence joins TRBV19 and TRBJ2-2; TRBD1 agrees at 8 bases. The CDR3 DNA reads TGTGCCAGTGGCAGGGGGCGGACCGGGGAGCTGTTTTTT. Translated, it gives CASGRGRTGELFF.